Described below is a single TCR beta chain sequence and its context. This specimen belongs to a study of blood T cell repertoires in COVID-19. The overall study: Specimens from acute and convalescent COVID-19 originated in the United States, Italy and Spain. PBMCs, B-cell-depleted T cells, or T cells were the source of the cDNA or gDNA that made up the material.

V was clipped by 6 bases and J by 8 bases; unmatched bases: 7. The CDR3 totals 13 residues. Germline V gene sequence: CDR1 MNHEY, CDR2 SVGAGI. In the original workflow: Cell counts per sample came from amplifying reference gene primers. Generated by immunoSEQ multiplex PCR, the TCRdb table keeps only in-frame clones and is missing some. D and trimming come from the DNA, and the V and J calls and clone size come from that table. The data show hundreds of thousands of clones, roughly nine tenths seen once. The V call is TRBV6-5, the J call TRBJ1-2; 9 bases agree with TRBD1. The specimen was peripheral blood. This clonotype originated in a woman in her forties or fifties who had recovered from COVID-19. The CDR3 sequence is CASRLQGAEGYTF. CDR3 nucleotides: TGTGCCAGCAGGCTACAGGGGGCTGAGGGCTACACCTTC.